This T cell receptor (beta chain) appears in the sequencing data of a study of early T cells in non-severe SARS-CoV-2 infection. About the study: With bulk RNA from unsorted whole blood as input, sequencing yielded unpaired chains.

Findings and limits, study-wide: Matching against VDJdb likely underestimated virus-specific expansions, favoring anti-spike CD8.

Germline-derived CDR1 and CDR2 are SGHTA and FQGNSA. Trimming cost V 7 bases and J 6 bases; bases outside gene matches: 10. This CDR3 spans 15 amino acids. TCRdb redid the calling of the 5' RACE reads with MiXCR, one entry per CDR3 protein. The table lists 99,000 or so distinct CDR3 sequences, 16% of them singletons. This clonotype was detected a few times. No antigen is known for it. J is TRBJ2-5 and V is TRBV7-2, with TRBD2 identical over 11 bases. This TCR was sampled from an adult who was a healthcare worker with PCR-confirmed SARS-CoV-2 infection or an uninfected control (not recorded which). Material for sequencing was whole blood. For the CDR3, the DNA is TGTGCCAGCACCTTTAGCGGGGGGGCTACAAAGACCCAGTACTTC. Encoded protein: CASTFSGGATKTQYF.